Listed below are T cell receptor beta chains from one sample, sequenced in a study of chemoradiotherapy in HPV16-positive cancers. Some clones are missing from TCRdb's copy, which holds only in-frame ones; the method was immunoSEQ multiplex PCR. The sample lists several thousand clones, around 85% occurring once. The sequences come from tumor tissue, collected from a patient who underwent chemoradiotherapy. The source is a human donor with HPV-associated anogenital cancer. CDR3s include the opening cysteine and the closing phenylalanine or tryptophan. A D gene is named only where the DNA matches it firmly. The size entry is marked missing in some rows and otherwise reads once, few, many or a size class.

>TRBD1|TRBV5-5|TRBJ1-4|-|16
CASSRLGQTSNEKLFF
TGTGCCAGCAGCAGACTGGGACAGACAAGCAATGAAAAACTGTTTTTT
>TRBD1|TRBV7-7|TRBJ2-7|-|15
CASSLGGQGPYEQYF
TGTGCTAGCAGCTTAGGGGGACAGGGGCCCTACGAGCAGTACTTC
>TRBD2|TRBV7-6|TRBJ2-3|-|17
CASSLRLAGGGTDTQYF
TGTGCCAGCAGCCTGCGACTAGCGGGGGGGGGCACAGATACGCAGTATTTT
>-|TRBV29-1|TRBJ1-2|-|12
CSVDTQGGGYTF
TGCAGCGTTGATACTCAGGGAGGTGGCTACACCTTC
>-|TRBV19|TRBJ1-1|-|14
CASSIVGMRTEAFF
TGTGCCAGTAGTATAGTTGGGATGAGGACTGAAGCTTTCTTT
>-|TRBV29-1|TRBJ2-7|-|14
CSVEAGSGTYEQYF
TGCAGCGTTGAAGCAGGGAGCGGTACCTACGAGCAGTACTTC
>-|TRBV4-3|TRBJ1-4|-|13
CASSQTPGGKLFF
TGCGCCAGCAGCCAGACCCCTGGGGGAAAACTGTTTTTT
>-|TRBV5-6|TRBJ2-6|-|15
CASSLQGSGANVLTF
TGTGCCAGCAGCCTGCAGGGTTCTGGGGCCAACGTCCTGACTTTC
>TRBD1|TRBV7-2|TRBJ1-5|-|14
CASSARQGTQPQHF
TGTGCCAGCAGCGCCCGACAGGGTACGCAGCCCCAGCATTTT
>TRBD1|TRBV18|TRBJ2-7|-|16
CASSSSVTGARHEQYF
TGTGCCAGCTCAAGCTCGGTGACAGGGGCTAGACACGAGCAGTACTTC
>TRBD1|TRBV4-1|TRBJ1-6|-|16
CASSQEGTAVDSPLHF
TGCGCCAGCAGCCAAGAGGGGACAGCCGTCGATTCACCCCTCCACTTT
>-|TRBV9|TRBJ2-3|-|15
CASSVLSGSTDTQYF
TGTGCCAGCAGCGTACTCAGCGGGAGCACAGATACGCAGTATTTT
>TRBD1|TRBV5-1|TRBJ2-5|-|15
CASSLGGTGGETQYF
TGCGCCAGCAGCTTGGGGGGGACAGGGGGCGAGACCCAGTACTTC
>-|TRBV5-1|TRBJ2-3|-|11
CASSDLDTQYF
TGCGCCAGCAGCGATCTGGATACGCAGTATTTT
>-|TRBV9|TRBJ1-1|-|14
CASSVAGLNTEAFF
TGTGCCAGCAGCGTAGCGGGTTTGAACACTGAAGCTTTCTTT
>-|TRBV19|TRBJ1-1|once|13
CASSTGLNTEAFF
TGTGCCAGTAGTACAGGGTTGAACACTGAAGCTTTCTTT
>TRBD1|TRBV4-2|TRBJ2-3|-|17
CASSQDGQGSSTDTQYF
TGTGCCAGCAGCCAAGACGGACAGGGAAGTAGCACAGATACGCAGTATTTT
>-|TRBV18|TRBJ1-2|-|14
CASSRATSNYGYTF
TGTGCCAGCTCACGGGCCACCTCTAACTATGGCTACACCTTC
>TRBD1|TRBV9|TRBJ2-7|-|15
CASSDAGQAYNEQYF
TGTGCCAGCAGCGACGCGGGACAGGCTTACAACGAGCAGTACTTC
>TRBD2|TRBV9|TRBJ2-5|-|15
CASSPRTSRHETQYF
TGTGCCAGCAGCCCCCGGACTAGCAGGCACGAGACCCAGTACTTC
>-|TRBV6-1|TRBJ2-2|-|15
CASSEAGDYTGELFF
TGTGCCAGCAGTGAAGCGGGGGATTACACCGGGGAGCTGTTTTTT
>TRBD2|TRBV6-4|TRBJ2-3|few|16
CASSDEAGGRTDTQYF
TGTGCCAGCAGTGACGAGGCGGGAGGACGTACAGATACGCAGTATTTT
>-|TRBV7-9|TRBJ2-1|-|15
CASSLGAGWRNEQFF
TGTGCCAGCAGCCTGGGGGCAGGGTGGAGGAATGAGCAGTTCTTC
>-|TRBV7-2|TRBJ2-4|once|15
CASSLGISGGDIQYF
TGTGCCAGCAGCTTAGGTATTTCAGGTGGGGACATTCAGTACTTC
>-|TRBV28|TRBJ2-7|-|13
CASSLRDIYEQYF
TGTGCCAGCAGTTTGCGGGATATCTACGAGCAGTACTTC
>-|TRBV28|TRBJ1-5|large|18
CASSSSTMGLYSNQPQHF
TGTGCCAGCAGTTCCTCCACTATGGGACTTTATAGCAATCAGCCCCAGCATTTT
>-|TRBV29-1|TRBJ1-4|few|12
CSVAGVGEKLFF
TGCAGCGTTGCAGGGGTTGGAGAAAAACTGTTTTTT
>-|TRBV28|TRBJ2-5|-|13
CASSSGYQETQYF
TGTGCCAGCAGTTCAGGGTACCAAGAGACCCAGTACTTC
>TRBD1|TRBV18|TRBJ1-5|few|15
CASSPQGQSSQPQHF
TGTGCCAGCTCACCACAGGGACAGTCCAGCCAGCCCCAGCATTTT
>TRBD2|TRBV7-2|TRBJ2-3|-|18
CASSLRVVSGLSTDTQYF
TGTGCCAGCAGCCTCCGGGTGGTTAGCGGGCTCTCCACAGATACGCAGTATTTT
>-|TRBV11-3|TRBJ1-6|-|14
CASSFNSYNSPLHF
TGTGCCAGCAGCTTCAACAGTTATAATTCACCCCTCCACTTT
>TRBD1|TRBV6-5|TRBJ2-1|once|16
CASSLVTGEAYNEQFF
TGTGCCAGCAGTTTGGTGACAGGGGAGGCCTACAATGAGCAGTTCTTC
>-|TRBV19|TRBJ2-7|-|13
CASSLAYAYEQYF
TGTGCCAGTAGTTTGGCCTACGCCTACGAGCAGTACTTC
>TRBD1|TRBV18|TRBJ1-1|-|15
CASSRQGWPYTEAFF
TGTGCCAGCTCACGACAGGGTTGGCCCTACACTGAAGCTTTCTTT
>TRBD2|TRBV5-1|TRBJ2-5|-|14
CASSLSGGMETQYF
TGCGCCAGCAGCTTAAGCGGGGGTATGGAGACCCAGTACTTC
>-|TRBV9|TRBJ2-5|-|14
CASNLQGGKETQYF
TGTGCCAGCAACCTGCAGGGGGGGAAAGAGACCCAGTACTTC
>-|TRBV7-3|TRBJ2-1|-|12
CASTSVLDEQFF
TGTGCCAGCACCTCGGTCCTTGATGAGCAGTTCTTC
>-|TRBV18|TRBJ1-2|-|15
CASSPRGSGDYGYTF
TGTGCCAGCTCACCACGAGGATCGGGGGACTATGGCTACACCTTC
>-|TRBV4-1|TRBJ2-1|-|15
CASSQDAHISDEQFF
TGCGCCAGCAGCCAAGACGCCCACATAAGCGATGAGCAGTTCTTC
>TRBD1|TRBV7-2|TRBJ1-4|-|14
CASSLPGGGEKLFF
TGTGCCAGCAGCTTACCAGGGGGAGGCGAAAAACTGTTTTTT
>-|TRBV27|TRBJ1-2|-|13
CASSADQGYGYTF
TGTGCCAGCAGTGCGGACCAGGGGTATGGCTACACCTTC
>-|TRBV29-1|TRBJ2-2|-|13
CSVTGQGTGELFF
TGCAGCGTTACAGGGCAGGGAACCGGGGAGCTGTTTTTT
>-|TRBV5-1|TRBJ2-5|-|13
CASSFMYQETQYF
TGCGCCAGCAGCTTTATGTACCAAGAGACCCAGTACTTC
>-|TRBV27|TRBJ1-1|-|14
CASSFHSQNTEAFF
TGTGCCAGCAGTTTTCATTCACAGAACACTGAAGCTTTCTTT
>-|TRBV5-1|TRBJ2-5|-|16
CASSLGGAGPQETQYF
TGCGCCAGCAGCTTGGGAGGGGCAGGTCCCCAAGAGACCCAGTACTTC
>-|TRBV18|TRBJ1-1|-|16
CASSPGQGSLNTEAFF
TGTGCCAGCTCACCGGGGCAGGGGAGCCTGAACACTGAAGCTTTCTTT
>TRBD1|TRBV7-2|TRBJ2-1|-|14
CASSPGQGHNEQFF
TGTGCCAGCAGCCCGGGACAGGGGCACAATGAGCAGTTCTTC
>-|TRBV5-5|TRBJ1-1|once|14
CASSLVAGSPEAFF
TGTGCCAGCAGCTTGGTCGCAGGGAGCCCTGAAGCTTTCTTT
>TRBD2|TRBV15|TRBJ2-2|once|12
CATSQMGLDLFF
TGTGCCACCAGCCAAATGGGACTAGATCTTTTTTTT
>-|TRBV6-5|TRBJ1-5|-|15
CASSYSFLGNQPQHF
TGTGCCAGCAGTTACTCTTTCTTGGGCAATCAGCCCCAGCATTTT
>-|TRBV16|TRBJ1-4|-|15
CASSQSGGLAEKLFF
TGTGCCAGCAGCCAATCGGGCGGACTGGCAGAAAAACTGTTTTTT
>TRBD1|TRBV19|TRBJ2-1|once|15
CASSMRGGLYNEQFF
TGTGCCAGTAGTATGAGAGGGGGCCTCTACAATGAGCAGTTCTTC